This record looks at one T cell receptor beta chain sequence and its context. Its antigen is currently unknown. Once obtained from cultured CD4+ T cells, the DNA was sequenced using the Oncomine TCR Beta short-read assay. Cultured CD4+ T cells were the source of extracted genomic DNA. Each CDR3 protein gets one entry after TCRdb re-called the PCR reads with MiXCR. The table lists 20,000 to 25,000 distinct CDR3 sequences, under 65% of them singletons. Treatment described: approximately 9-day PBMC culture with coronavirus spike peptide pools or control peptides (ViraFEST assay). PBMCs were cultured at two million per well with approximately 9.9 IU/ml IL-2 and about 10 ug/ml peptide pools. When approximately 10 days of culture had elapsed, CD4+ T cells were isolated by negative selection. Trimming removed 3 bases from V and 2 bases from J, with 9 bases in between. Per germline, CDR1 SNHLY and CDR2 FYNNEI. The CDR3 has 14 residues.

The record originates from a study of vaccination and CD4 T cells after COVID-19. Whole-study findings and limits: Apart from involving relatively few convalescent patients, the work omitted early post-infection timepoints.

This specimen was CD4+ T cells from blood, cultured in vitro, taken after SARS-CoV-2 vaccination. The chain employs TRBV2 and TRBJ2-3; D is tentatively TRBD1 or TRBD2 (5 bases each). This receptor was taken from a human donor who received a COVID-19 vaccine. The CDR3 region is CASSDGGDTDTQYF. The CDR3 DNA sequence: TGTGCCAGCAGTGATGGGGGAGACACAGATACGCAGTATTTT.